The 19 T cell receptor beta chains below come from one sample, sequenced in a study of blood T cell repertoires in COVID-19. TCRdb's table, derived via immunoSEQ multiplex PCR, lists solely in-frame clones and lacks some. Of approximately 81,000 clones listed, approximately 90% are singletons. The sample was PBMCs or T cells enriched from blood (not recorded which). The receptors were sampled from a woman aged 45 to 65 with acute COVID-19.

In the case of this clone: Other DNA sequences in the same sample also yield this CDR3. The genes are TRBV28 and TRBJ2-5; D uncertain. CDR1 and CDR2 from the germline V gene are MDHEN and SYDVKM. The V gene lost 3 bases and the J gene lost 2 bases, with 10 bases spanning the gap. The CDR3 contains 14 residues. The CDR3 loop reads CASSFSGSQETQYF. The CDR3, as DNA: TGTGCCAGCAGTTTTTCAGGATCACAAGAGACCCAGTACTTC.

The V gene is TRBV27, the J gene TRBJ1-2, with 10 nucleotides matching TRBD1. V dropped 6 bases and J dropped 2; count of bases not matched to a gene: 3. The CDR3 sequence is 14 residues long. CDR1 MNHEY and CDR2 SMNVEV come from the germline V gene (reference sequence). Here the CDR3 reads CASRMGQGNYGYTF. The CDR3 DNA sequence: TGTGCCAGCAGAATGGGACAGGGGAACTATGGCTACACCTTC.

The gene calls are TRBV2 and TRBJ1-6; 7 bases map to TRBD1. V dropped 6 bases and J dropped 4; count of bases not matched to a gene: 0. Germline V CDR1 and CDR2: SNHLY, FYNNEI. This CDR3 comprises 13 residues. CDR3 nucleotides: TGTGCCAGCAGGGGACAGTATAATTCACCCCTCCACTTT. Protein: CASRGQYNSPLHF.

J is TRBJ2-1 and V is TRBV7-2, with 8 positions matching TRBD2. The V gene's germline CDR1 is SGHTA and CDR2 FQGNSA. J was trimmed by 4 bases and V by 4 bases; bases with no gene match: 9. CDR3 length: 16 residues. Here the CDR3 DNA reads TGTGCCAGCAGCTACACGGGCGGGGGGAATTACAATGAGCAGTTCTTC. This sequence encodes CASSYTGGGNYNEQFF.

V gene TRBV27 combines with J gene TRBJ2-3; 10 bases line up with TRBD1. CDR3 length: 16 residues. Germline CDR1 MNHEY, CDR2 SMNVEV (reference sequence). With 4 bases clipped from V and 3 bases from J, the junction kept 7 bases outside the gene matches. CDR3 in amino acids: CASSSGRTGGTDTQYF. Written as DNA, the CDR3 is TGTGCCAGCAGTTCGGGTCGGACAGGGGGGACAGATACGCAGTATTTT.

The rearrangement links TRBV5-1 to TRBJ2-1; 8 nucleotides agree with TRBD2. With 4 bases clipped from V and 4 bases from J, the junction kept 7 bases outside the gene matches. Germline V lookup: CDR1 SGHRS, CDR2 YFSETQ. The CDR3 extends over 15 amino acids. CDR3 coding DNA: TGCGCCAGCAGCCCCACTAGCGGATCATACAATGAGCAGTTCTTC. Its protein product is CASSPTSGSYNEQFF.

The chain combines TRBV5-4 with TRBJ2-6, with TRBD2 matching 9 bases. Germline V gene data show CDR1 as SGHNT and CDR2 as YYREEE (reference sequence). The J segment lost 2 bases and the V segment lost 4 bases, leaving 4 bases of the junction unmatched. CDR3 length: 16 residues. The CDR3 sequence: CASSASGATGANVLTF. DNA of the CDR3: TGTGCCAGCAGCGCTAGCGGGGCGACTGGGGCCAACGTCCTGACTTTC.

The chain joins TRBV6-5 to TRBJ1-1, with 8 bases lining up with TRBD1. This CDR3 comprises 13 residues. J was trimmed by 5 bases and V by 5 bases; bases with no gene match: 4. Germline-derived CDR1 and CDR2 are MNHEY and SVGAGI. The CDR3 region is CASSRQGRTEAFF. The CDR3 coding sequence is TGTGCCAGCAGTCGACAGGGGAGGACTGAAGCTTTCTTT.

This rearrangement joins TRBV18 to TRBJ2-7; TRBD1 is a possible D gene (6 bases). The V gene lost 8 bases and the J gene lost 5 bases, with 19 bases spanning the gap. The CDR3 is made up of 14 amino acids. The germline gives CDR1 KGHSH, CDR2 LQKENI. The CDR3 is CASHRGGSRNEQYF. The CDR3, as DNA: TGTGCCAGCCACCGTGGGGGCTCGAGGAACGAGCAGTACTTC.

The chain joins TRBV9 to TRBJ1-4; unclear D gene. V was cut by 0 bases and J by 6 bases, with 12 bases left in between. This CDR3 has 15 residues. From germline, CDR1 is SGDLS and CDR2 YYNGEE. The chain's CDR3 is CASSVDSNRYEKLFF. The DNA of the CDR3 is TGTGCCAGCAGCGTAGACAGTAATCGCTATGAAAAACTGTTTTTT.

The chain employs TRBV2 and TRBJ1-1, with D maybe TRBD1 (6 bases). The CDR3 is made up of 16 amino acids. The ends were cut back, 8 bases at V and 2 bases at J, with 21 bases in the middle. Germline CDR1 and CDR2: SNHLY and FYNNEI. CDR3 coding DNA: TGTGCCAGCCAGGGGCCGGCGGGTCTACCAAACACTGAAGCTTTCTTT. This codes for CASQGPAGLPNTEAFF. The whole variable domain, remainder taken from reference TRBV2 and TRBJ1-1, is EPEVTQTPSHQVTQMGQEVILRCVPISNHLYFYWYRQILGQKVEFLVSFYNNEISEKSEIFDDQFSVERPDGSNFTLKIRSTKLEDSAMYFCASQGPAGLPNTEAFFGQGTRLTVV.

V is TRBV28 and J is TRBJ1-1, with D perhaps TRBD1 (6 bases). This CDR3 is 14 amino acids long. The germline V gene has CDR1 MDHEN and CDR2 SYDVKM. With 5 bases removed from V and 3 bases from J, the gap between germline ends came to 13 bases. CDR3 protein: CASSLGGGYTEAFF. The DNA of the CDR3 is TGTGCCAGCAGTCTAGGGGGGGGGTACACTGAAGCTTTCTTT.

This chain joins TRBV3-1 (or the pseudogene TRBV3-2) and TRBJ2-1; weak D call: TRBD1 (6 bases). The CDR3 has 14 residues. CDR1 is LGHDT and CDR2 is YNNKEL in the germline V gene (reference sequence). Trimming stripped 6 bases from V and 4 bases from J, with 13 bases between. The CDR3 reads CASRRGKRYNEQFF. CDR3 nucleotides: TGTGCCAGCAGGAGGGGGAAACGTTACAATGAGCAGTTCTTC.

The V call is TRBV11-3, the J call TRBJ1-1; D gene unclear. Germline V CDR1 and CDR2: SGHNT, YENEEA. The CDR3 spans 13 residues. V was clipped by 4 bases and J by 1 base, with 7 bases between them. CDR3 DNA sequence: TGTGCCAGCAGCTCCCCCAGGAACACTGAAGCTTTCTTT. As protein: CASSSPRNTEAFF. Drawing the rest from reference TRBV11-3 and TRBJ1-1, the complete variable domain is EAGVVQSPRYKIIEKKQPVAFWCNPISGHNTLYWYLQNLGQGPELLIRYENEEAVDDSQLPKDRFSAERLKGVDSTLKIQPAELGDSAVYLCASSSPRNTEAFFGQGTRLTVV.

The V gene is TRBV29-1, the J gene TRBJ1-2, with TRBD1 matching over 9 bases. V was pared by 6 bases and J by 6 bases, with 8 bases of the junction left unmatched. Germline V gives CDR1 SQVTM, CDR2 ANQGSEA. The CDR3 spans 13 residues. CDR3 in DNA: TGCAGCGTGCGCCGGGACAGGGAAGATGGCTACACCTTC. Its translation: CSVRRDREDGYTF.

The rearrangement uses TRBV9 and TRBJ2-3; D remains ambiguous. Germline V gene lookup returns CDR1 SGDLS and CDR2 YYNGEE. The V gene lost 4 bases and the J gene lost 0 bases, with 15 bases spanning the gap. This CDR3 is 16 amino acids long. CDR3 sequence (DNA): TGTGCCAGCAGCCCCCGCCTAGGCGCTAGCACAGATACGCAGTATTTT. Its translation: CASSPRLGASTDTQYF. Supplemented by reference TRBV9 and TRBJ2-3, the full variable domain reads DSGVTQTPKHLITATGQRVTLRCSPRSGDLSVYWYQQSLDQGLQFLIQYYNGEERAKGNILERFSAQQFPDLHSELNLSSLELGDSALYFCASSPRLGASTDTQYFGPGTRLTVL.

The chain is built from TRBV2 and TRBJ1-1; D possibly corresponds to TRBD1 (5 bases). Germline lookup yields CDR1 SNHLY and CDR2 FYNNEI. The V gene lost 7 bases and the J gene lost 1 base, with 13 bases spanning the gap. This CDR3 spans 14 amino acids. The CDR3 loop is CASNTGTGNTEAFF. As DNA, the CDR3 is TGTGCCAGCAATACAGGCACAGGGAACACTGAAGCTTTCTTT.

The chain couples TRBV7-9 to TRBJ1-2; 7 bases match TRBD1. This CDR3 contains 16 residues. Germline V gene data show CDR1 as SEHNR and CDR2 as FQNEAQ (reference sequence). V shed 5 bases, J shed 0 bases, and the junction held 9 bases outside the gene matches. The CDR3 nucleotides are TGTGCCAGCAGCCTAAGTCCGGGACAGTCTAACTATGGCTACACCTTC. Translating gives CASSLSPGQSNYGYTF.

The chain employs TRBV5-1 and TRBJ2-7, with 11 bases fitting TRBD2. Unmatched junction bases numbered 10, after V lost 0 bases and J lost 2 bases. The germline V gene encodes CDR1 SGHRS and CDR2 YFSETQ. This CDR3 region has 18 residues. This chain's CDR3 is CASSLALAGGSPTYEQYF. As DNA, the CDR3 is TGCGCCAGCAGCTTGGCCCTAGCGGGAGGCTCACCTACCTACGAGCAGTACTTC.